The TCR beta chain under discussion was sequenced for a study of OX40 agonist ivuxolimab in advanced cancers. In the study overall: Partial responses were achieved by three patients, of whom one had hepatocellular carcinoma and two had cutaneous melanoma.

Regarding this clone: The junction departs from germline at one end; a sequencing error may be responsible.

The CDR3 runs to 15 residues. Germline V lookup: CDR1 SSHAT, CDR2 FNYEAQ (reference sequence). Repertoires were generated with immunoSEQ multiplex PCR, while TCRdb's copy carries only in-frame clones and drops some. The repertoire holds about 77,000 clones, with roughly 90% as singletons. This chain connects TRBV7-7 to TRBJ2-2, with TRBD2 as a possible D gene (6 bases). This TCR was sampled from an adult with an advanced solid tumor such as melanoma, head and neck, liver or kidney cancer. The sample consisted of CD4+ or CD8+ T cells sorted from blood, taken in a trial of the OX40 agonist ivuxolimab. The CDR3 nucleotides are TGTGCTAGCAGCCCCGCCGGGACTCACAACGGGGAGCTGTTTTTT. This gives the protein CASSPAGTHNGELFF.